This is a list of T cell receptor beta chains from one sample in a study of PD-1 blockade in classical Hodgkin lymphoma. Produced via immunoSEQ multiplex PCR; TCRdb's table is partial and in-frame only. The sample includes roughly 46,000 clones, around 74% of them seen just once. The specimen was peripheral blood mononuclear cells (PBMCs), collected before the fourth cycle of nivolumab. The receptors shown here come from a human donor with classical Hodgkin lymphoma. Each CDR3 is given with its conserved first and last residue. A D gene is named only where the DNA matches it firmly. Size tells how often a clone was seen (once, few, many) or the class of an expanded clone, and some rows leave it out.

>TRBV6-4|few|NA|TRBJ2-1
CASSATTLSNEQFF
TGTGCCAGCAGTGCGACTACTCTTAGCAATGAGCAGTTCTTC
>TRBV5-1|NA|TRBD2|TRBJ2-3
CASSLGLALTDTQYF
TGCGCCAGCAGCTTGGGACTAGCCTTGACAGATACGCAGTATTTT
>TRBV5-4|few|NA|TRBJ2-2
CASSSSWAGELFF
TGTGCCAGCAGCTCGAGTTGGGCCGGGGAGCTGTTTTTT
>TRBV14|NA|NA|TRBJ2-3
CASSQELGGVDTQYF
TGTGCCAGCAGCCAAGAACTAGGAGGGGTGGATACGCAGTATTTT
>TRBV28|NA|NA|TRBJ2-4
CASSSGDLAKNIQYF
TGTGCCAGCAGTTCCGGGGATCTAGCCAAAAACATTCAGTACTTC
>TRBV11-2|NA|NA|TRBJ2-6
CASSPARPTRSGANVLTF
TGTGCCAGCAGCCCCGCTAGACCTACGCGCTCTGGGGCCAACGTCCTGACTTTC
>TRBV13|NA|NA|TRBJ2-5
CASSFRETQYF
TGTGCCAGCAGCTTTAGGGAGACCCAGTACTTC
>TRBV29-1|many|TRBD2|TRBJ2-1
CSVEYSSGYNEQFF
TGCAGCGTTGAATACTCTAGCGGGTACAATGAGCAGTTCTTC
>TRBV2|NA|NA|TRBJ2-5
CASSYQETQYF
TGTGCCAGCAGCTACCAAGAGACCCAGTACTTC
>TRBV5-5|NA|NA|TRBJ2-3
CANSLDMGTDTQYF
TGTGCCAACAGCTTGGATATGGGTACAGATACGCAGTATTTT
>TRBV6-5|NA|NA|TRBJ2-2
CASSKRPLPGELFF
TGTGCCAGCAGCAAAAGACCCCTGCCCGGGGAGCTGTTTTTT
>TRBV5-1|NA|TRBD1|TRBJ2-1
CASSPREGAAEQFF
TGCGCCAGCAGCCCCCGTGAGGGGGCAGCTGAGCAGTTCTTC
>TRBV28|NA|NA|TRBJ2-7
CASRKGDLGAQYF
TGTGCCAGCCGTAAGGGGGATTTGGGCGCCCAGTACTTC
>TRBV7-9|NA|NA|TRBJ2-3
CASSLSPSTDTQYF
TGTGCCAGCAGCCTCTCCCCTAGCACAGATACGCAGTATTTT
>TRBV25-1|NA|NA|TRBJ2-1
CASSEWGEQFF
TGTGCCAGCAGTGAATGGGGTGAGCAGTTCTTC
>TRBV7-9|NA|NA|TRBJ1-2
CASSFGPAGYTF
TGTGCCAGCAGCTTCGGACCGGCAGGCTACACCTTC
>TRBV19|NA|NA|TRBJ2-7
CASRPTGGSFYEQYF
TGTGCCAGTAGACCCACCGGGGGCAGCTTCTACGAGCAGTACTTC
>TRBV7-6|NA|TRBD2|TRBJ2-7
CASSLGGAGGYEQYF
TGTGCCAGCAGCTTAGGAGGGGCGGGAGGGTACGAGCAGTACTTC
>TRBV5-1|NA|TRBD1|TRBJ1-3
CASSPLPTGRSGNTIYF
TGCGCCAGCAGCCCCTTACCGACAGGGAGGTCTGGAAACACCATATATTTT
>TRBV5-1|NA|TRBD1|TRBJ1-1
CASSRPRRTGKENTEAFF
TGCGCCAGCAGCCGACCCAGAAGGACAGGAAAAGAAAACACTGAAGCTTTCTTT